The rows below give T cell receptor beta chains drawn from one sample of a study of control samples from healthy donors and cancer patients. Only in-frame clones appear in the TCRdb table, and some are missing; sequencing was by immunoSEQ multiplex PCR. The repertoire holds over 100,000 clones, with around nine tenths as singletons. Sequencing was done on a sample of blood. The receptors were gathered from a woman in her fifties or sixties in good health. Both conserved end residues are part of each CDR3. The order of the fields is D gene, clone size, V gene, J gene, CDR3 DNA, CDR3 protein. The D gene is left open where the match is weak. The size entry is marked missing in some rows and otherwise reads once, few, many or a size class.

d_call: NA; clone_size: NA; v_call: TRBV18; j_call: TRBJ1-1; cdr3_nt: TGTGCCAGCTCACCTGATGTGAACACTGAAGCTTTCTTT; cdr3_aa: CASSPDVNTEAFF
d_call: NA; clone_size: NA; v_call: TRBV4-2; j_call: TRBJ1-2; cdr3_nt: TGTGCCAGCAGCCAAGGAGGGTACTATGGCTACACCTTC; cdr3_aa: CASSQGGYYGYTF
d_call: NA; clone_size: NA; v_call: TRBV19; j_call: TRBJ1-2; cdr3_nt: TGTGCCAGTAGTATAGGAGACAGGATCGGGGGCTACACCTTC; cdr3_aa: CASSIGDRIGGYTF
d_call: TRBD1; clone_size: NA; v_call: TRBV2; j_call: TRBJ1-6; cdr3_nt: TGTGCCAGCGGGAGGGACAGCACTTCACCCCTCCACTTT; cdr3_aa: CASGRDSTSPLHF
d_call: NA; clone_size: NA; v_call: TRBV12-5; j_call: TRBJ1-2; cdr3_nt: TGTGCTAGTGGTTTGTGGGCAGGGGCGAACGGCTACACCTTC; cdr3_aa: CASGLWAGANGYTF
d_call: NA; clone_size: NA; v_call: TRBV7-8; j_call: TRBJ2-3; cdr3_nt: TGTGCCAGCAGCTTGACTGCAAATACGCAGTATTTT; cdr3_aa: CASSLTANTQYF
d_call: NA; clone_size: NA; v_call: TRBV7-7; j_call: TRBJ2-5; cdr3_nt: TGTGCCAGCAGCTACACGGGATCGCAAGAGACCCAGTACTTC; cdr3_aa: CASSYTGSQETQYF
d_call: NA; clone_size: NA; v_call: TRBV9; j_call: TRBJ2-5; cdr3_nt: TGTGCCAGCAGCGAGACCGTGGCTATCCAAGAGACCCAGTACTTC; cdr3_aa: CASSETVAIQETQYF
d_call: TRBD1; clone_size: NA; v_call: TRBV3-1/TRBV3-2; j_call: TRBJ1-4; cdr3_nt: TGTGCCAGCAGCCCTACCGAACAGGGGAGGGGTGAAAAACTGTTTTTT; cdr3_aa: CASSPTEQGRGEKLFF
d_call: NA; clone_size: NA; v_call: TRBV4-1; j_call: TRBJ1-6; cdr3_nt: TGCGCCAGCAGCCCCCCGAGGGGGGAAACTTCACCCCTCCACTTT; cdr3_aa: CASSPPRGETSPLHF
d_call: TRBD1; clone_size: NA; v_call: TRBV29-1; j_call: TRBJ1-1; cdr3_nt: TGCAGCGTTTCCTCAGGGGGCAACACTGAAGCTTTCTTT; cdr3_aa: CSVSSGGNTEAFF
d_call: NA; clone_size: NA; v_call: TRBV18; j_call: TRBJ1-5; cdr3_nt: TGTGCCAGCTCACCACTTCCGCGGGGATCTGGCGATCAGCCCCAGCATTTT; cdr3_aa: CASSPLPRGSGDQPQHF
d_call: NA; clone_size: NA; v_call: TRBV27; j_call: TRBJ1-1; cdr3_nt: TGTGCCAGCAGTTTCGAGGGGGGACCCACTGAAGCTTTCTTT; cdr3_aa: CASSFEGGPTEAFF
d_call: NA; clone_size: few; v_call: TRBV6-6; j_call: TRBJ1-5; cdr3_nt: TGTGCCAGCAGTTACGGCAGGGGCGAGCAGCCCCAGCATTTT; cdr3_aa: CASSYGRGEQPQHF
d_call: NA; clone_size: NA; v_call: TRBV2; j_call: TRBJ1-4; cdr3_nt: TGTGCCAGCAGTCGGACAGAGGTTAATGAAAAACTGTTTTTT; cdr3_aa: CASSRTEVNEKLFF
d_call: NA; clone_size: NA; v_call: TRBV5-4; j_call: TRBJ1-4; cdr3_nt: TGTGCCAGCAGCGATTGGAAAATTAGTAATGAAAAACTGTTTTTT; cdr3_aa: CASSDWKISNEKLFF
d_call: TRBD1; clone_size: once; v_call: TRBV20-1; j_call: TRBJ1-4; cdr3_nt: TGCAGTGCTAGTCCGGGACAGGGGGGTCATAAATTGAAAAAACTGTTTTTT; cdr3_aa: CSASPGQGGHKLKKLFF
d_call: TRBD1; clone_size: few; v_call: TRBV7-9; j_call: TRBJ1-5; cdr3_nt: TGTGCCAGCAGCTTAGGACAGGGGGTCGCCAATCAGCCCCAGCATTTT; cdr3_aa: CASSLGQGVANQPQHF
d_call: TRBD2; clone_size: NA; v_call: TRBV5-1; j_call: TRBJ2-1; cdr3_nt: TGCGCCAGCAGCTTGGGTGGACTAGCGGGGGTGGGCTCCTACAATGAGCAGTTCTTC; cdr3_aa: CASSLGGLAGVGSYNEQFF
d_call: NA; clone_size: NA; v_call: TRBV4-2; j_call: TRBJ2-6; cdr3_nt: TGTGCCAGCAGCCAAGAGCTGCGTGGGCGGCACTCTGGGGCCAACGTCCTGACTTTC; cdr3_aa: CASSQELRGRHSGANVLTF
d_call: NA; clone_size: NA; v_call: TRBV4-3; j_call: TRBJ2-3; cdr3_nt: TGCGCCAGCAGCCCGAAATGGCTAGCGAACACAGATACGCAGTATTTT; cdr3_aa: CASSPKWLANTDTQYF
d_call: TRBD2; clone_size: NA; v_call: TRBV4-2; j_call: TRBJ2-7; cdr3_nt: TGTGCCAGCAGCCAAACTAGCGGGGAGGGCAACTACGAGCAGTACTTC; cdr3_aa: CASSQTSGEGNYEQYF
d_call: NA; clone_size: NA; v_call: TRBV18; j_call: TRBJ2-7; cdr3_nt: TGTGCCAGCTCACCACGTGAGTCCTACGAGCAGTACTTC; cdr3_aa: CASSPRESYEQYF
d_call: TRBD1; clone_size: NA; v_call: TRBV6-4; j_call: TRBJ2-2; cdr3_nt: TGTGCCAGTTCTTATACAGGGGAGTCGGGGGAGCTGTTTTTT; cdr3_aa: CASSYTGESGELFF
d_call: TRBD2; clone_size: NA; v_call: TRBV19; j_call: TRBJ2-3; cdr3_nt: TGTGCCAGTAGTAAAGCTAGCGGGACCAGCACAGATACGCAGTATTTT; cdr3_aa: CASSKASGTSTDTQYF
d_call: NA; clone_size: NA; v_call: TRBV18; j_call: TRBJ2-1; cdr3_nt: TGTGCCAGCTCACTCCAGGGGAATGAGCAGTTCTTC; cdr3_aa: CASSLQGNEQFF
d_call: NA; clone_size: NA; v_call: TRBV6-4; j_call: TRBJ2-2; cdr3_nt: TGTGCCAGCAGCCAGGGAACGGGGGAGCTGTTTTTT; cdr3_aa: CASSQGTGELFF
d_call: NA; clone_size: NA; v_call: TRBV11-2; j_call: TRBJ1-1; cdr3_nt: TGTGCCAGCAGCTTAGATCCCATGAACACTGAAGCTTTCTTT; cdr3_aa: CASSLDPMNTEAFF
d_call: NA; clone_size: NA; v_call: TRBV27; j_call: TRBJ2-7; cdr3_nt: TGTGCCAGCAGCGCACACGGGGCACCCTACGAGCAGTACTTC; cdr3_aa: CASSAHGAPYEQYF
d_call: NA; clone_size: NA; v_call: TRBV4-1; j_call: TRBJ1-2; cdr3_nt: TGCGCCAGCAGCCAAGAATCCCGCTATGGCTACACCTTC; cdr3_aa: CASSQESRYGYTF
d_call: NA; clone_size: once; v_call: TRBV2; j_call: TRBJ1-2; cdr3_nt: TGTGCCAGCAGTGGTGCCTATGGCTACACCTTC; cdr3_aa: CASSGAYGYTF
d_call: TRBD2; clone_size: NA; v_call: TRBV7-6; j_call: TRBJ2-1; cdr3_nt: TGTGCCAGCAGCCAGACTAGCGGGAGCCTTTACAATGAGCAGTTCTTC; cdr3_aa: CASSQTSGSLYNEQFF
d_call: NA; clone_size: NA; v_call: TRBV15; j_call: TRBJ1-3; cdr3_nt: TGTGCCACCGCCTTGGGGCGCTCTGGAAACACCATATATTTT; cdr3_aa: CATALGRSGNTIYF
d_call: NA; clone_size: NA; v_call: TRBV4-3; j_call: TRBJ2-1; cdr3_nt: TGCGCCAGCAGCCGGACAGTCAATGAGCAGTTCTTC; cdr3_aa: CASSRTVNEQFF
d_call: TRBD1; clone_size: NA; v_call: TRBV6-6; j_call: TRBJ1-6; cdr3_nt: TGTGCCAGCAGCCGCATACAGGGGGATGCTGGTTCACCCCTCCACTTT; cdr3_aa: CASSRIQGDAGSPLHF
d_call: TRBD1; clone_size: NA; v_call: TRBV14; j_call: TRBJ2-7; cdr3_nt: TGTGCCAGCAGCCGAGCCCCGGGACAGGGGACCTACGAGCAGTACTTC; cdr3_aa: CASSRAPGQGTYEQYF
d_call: TRBD1; clone_size: NA; v_call: TRBV3-1/TRBV3-2; j_call: TRBJ1-1; cdr3_nt: TGTGCCAGCAGACAGACAGGGCGTATCACTGAAGCTTTCTTT; cdr3_aa: CASRQTGRITEAFF
d_call: NA; clone_size: NA; v_call: TRBV12-5; j_call: TRBJ1-1; cdr3_nt: TGTGCTAGTGGTTTGGAAGAGGGGCTCTGGACTGAAGCTTTCTTT; cdr3_aa: CASGLEEGLWTEAFF
d_call: NA; clone_size: NA; v_call: TRBV30; j_call: TRBJ2-7; cdr3_nt: TGTGCCTGGAGTCTAAGCGGTGCCTACGAGCAGTACTTC; cdr3_aa: CAWSLSGAYEQYF
d_call: TRBD1; clone_size: few; v_call: TRBV2; j_call: TRBJ1-5; cdr3_nt: TGTGCCAGCAGACACGACAGGGAGGGACAGCCCCAGCATTTT; cdr3_aa: CASRHDREGQPQHF
d_call: NA; clone_size: NA; v_call: TRBV18; j_call: TRBJ2-3; cdr3_nt: TGTGCCAGCTCACCAGAGCTGTCAGATACGCAGTATTTT; cdr3_aa: CASSPELSDTQYF